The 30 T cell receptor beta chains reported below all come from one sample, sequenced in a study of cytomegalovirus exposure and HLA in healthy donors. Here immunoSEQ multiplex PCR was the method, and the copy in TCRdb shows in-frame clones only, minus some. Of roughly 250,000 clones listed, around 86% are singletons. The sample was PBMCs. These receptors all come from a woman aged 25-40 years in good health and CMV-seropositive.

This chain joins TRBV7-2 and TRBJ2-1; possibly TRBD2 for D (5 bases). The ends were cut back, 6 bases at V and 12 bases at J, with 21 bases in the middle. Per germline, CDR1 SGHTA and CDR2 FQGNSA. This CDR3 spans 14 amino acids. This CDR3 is CASSYTGIPSRQFF. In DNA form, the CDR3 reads TGTGCCAGCAGTTACACCGGGATTCCAAGTCGGCAGTTCTTC.

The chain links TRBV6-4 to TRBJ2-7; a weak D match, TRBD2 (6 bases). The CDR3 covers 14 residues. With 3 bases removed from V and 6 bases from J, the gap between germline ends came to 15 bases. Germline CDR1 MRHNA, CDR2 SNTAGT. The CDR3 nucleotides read TGTGCCAGCAGTGATGTCCGGGAGTGTGGCGAGCAGTACTTC. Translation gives CASSDVRECGEQYF.

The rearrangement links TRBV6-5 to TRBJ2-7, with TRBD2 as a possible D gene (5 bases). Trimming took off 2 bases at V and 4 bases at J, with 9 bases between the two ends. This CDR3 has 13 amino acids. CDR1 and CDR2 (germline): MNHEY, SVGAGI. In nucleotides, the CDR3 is TGTGCCAGCAGTTACGAGGCGGGTTACGAGCAGTACTTC. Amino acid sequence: CASSYEAGYEQYF.

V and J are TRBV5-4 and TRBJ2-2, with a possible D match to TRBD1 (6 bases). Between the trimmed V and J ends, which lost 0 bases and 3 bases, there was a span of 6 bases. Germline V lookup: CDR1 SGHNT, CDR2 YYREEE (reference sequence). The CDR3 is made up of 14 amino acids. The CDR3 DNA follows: TGTGCCAGCAGCTTGGGACAGGACACCGGGGAGCTGTTTTTT. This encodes CASSLGQDTGELFF.

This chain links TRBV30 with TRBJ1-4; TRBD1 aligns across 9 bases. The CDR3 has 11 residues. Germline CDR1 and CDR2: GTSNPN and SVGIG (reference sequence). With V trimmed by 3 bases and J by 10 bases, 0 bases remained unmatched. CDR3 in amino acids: CAWRDRGKLFF. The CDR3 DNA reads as TGTGCCTGGAGGGACAGGGGAAAACTGTTTTTT.

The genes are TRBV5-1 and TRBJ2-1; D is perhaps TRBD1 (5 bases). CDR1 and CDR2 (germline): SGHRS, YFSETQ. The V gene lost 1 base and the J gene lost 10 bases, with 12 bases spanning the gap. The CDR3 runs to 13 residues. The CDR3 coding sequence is TGCGCCAGCAGCTTGTATGGACAACACGAGCAGTTCTTC. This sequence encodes CASSLYGQHEQFF.

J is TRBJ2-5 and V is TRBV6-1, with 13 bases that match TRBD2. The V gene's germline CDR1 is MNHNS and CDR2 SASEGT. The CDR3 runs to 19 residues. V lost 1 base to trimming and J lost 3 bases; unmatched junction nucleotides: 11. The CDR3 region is CASSEEGLAGVFNEETQYF. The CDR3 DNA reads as TGTGCCAGCAGTGAAGAAGGACTAGCGGGAGTTTTTAACGAAGAGACCCAGTACTTC.

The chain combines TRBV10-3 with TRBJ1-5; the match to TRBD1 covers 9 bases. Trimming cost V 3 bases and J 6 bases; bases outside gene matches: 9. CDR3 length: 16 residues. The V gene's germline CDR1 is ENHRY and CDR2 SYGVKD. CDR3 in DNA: TGTGCCATCAGTGATGGTGCACAGGGGGCCTTTCAGCCCCAGCATTTT. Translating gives CAISDGAQGAFQPQHF.

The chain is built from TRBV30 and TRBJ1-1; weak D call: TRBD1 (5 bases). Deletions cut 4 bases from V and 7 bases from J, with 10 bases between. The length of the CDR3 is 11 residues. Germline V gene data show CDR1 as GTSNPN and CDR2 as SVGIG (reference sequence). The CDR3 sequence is CAWTIQGEAFF. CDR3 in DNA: TGTGCCTGGACAATCCAGGGTGAAGCTTTCTTT.

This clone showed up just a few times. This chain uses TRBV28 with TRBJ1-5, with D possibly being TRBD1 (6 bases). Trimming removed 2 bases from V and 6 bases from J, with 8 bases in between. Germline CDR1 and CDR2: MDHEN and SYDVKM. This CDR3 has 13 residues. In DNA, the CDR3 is TGTGCCAGCAGTTTAACAGGGATTCAGCCCCAGCATTTT. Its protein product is CASSLTGIQPQHF.

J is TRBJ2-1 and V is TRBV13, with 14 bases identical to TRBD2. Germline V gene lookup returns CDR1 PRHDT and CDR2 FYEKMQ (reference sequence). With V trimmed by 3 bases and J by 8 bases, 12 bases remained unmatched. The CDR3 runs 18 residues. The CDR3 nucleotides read TGTGCCAGCAGCTTCTCGACTAGCGGGAGGGGGGTCGACCATGAGCAGTTCTTC. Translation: CASSFSTSGRGVDHEQFF.

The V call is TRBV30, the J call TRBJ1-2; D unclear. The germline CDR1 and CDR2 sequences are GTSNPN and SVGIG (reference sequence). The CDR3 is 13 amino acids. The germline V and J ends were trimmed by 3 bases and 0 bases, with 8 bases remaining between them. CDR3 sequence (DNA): TGTGCCTGGAGCCAACAGCCTAACTATGGCTACACCTTC. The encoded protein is CAWSQQPNYGYTF.

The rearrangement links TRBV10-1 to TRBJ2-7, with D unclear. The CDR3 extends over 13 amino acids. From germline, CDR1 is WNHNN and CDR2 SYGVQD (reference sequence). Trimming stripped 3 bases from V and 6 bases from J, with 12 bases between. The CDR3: CASSDRLVGEQYF. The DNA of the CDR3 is TGCGCCAGCAGTGATAGGCTAGTAGGCGAGCAGTACTTC.

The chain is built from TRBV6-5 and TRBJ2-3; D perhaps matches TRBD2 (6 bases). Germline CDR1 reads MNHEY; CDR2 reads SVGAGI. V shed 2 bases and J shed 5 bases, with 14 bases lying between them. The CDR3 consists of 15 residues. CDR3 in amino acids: CASSYQGLPQDTQYF. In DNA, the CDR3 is TGTGCCAGCAGTTACCAGGGACTTCCCCAAGATACGCAGTATTTT.

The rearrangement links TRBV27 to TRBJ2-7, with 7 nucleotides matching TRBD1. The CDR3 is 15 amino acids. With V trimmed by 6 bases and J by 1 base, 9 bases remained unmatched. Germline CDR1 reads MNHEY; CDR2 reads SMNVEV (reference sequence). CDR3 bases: TGTGCCAGCAGACTAAGTCCGGGACAGTCCTACGAGCAGTACTTC. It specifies CASRLSPGQSYEQYF.

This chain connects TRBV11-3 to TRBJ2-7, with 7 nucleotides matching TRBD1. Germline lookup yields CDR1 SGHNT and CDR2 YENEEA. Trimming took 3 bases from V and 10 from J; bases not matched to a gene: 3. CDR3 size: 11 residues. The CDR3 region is CASSFEGAQYF. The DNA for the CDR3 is TGTGCCAGCAGCTTCGAGGGGGCACAGTACTTC. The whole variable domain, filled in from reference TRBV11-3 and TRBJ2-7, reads EAGVVQSPRYKIIEKKQPVAFWCNPISGHNTLYWYLQNLGQGPELLIRYENEEAVDDSQLPKDRFSAERLKGVDSTLKIQPAELGDSAVYLCASSFEGAQYFGPGTRLTVT.

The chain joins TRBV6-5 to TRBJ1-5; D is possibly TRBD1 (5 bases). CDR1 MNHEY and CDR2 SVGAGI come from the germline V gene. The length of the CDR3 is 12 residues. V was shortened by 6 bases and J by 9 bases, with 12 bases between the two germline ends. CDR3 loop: CASRDRGGPQHF. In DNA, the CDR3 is TGTGCCAGCAGGGATCGGGGGGGGCCCCAGCATTTT.

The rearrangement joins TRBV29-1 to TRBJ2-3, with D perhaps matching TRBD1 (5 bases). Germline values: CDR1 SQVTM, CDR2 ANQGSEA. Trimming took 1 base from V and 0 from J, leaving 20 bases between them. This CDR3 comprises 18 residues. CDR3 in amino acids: CSVEGVPQERLSTDTQYF. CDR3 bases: TGCAGCGTTGAAGGGGTCCCACAGGAGAGGCTGAGCACAGATACGCAGTATTTT.

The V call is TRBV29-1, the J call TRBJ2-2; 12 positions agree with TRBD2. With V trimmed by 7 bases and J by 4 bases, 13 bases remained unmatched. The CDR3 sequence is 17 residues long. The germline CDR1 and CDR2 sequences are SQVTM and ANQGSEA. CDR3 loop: CSALTSGSVTFTGELFF. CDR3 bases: TGCAGCGCACTGACTAGCGGGAGCGTTACTTTCACCGGGGAGCTGTTTTTT.

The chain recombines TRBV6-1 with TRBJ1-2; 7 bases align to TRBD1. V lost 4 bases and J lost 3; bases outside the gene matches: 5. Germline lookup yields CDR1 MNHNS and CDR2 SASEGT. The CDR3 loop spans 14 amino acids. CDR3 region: CASSVDRDDYGYTF. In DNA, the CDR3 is TGTGCCAGCAGTGTTGACAGGGACGACTATGGCTACACCTTC.

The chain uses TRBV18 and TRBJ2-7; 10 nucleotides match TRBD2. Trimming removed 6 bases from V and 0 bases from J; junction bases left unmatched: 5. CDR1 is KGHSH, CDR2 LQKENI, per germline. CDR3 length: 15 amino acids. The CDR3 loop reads CASSTSGASSYEQYF. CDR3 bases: TGTGCCAGCTCTACTAGCGGGGCGAGCTCCTACGAGCAGTACTTC. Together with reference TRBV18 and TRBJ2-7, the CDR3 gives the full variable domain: NAGVMQNPRHLVRRRGQEARLRCSPMKGHSHVYWYRQLPEEGLKFMVYLQKENIIDESGMPKERFSAEFPKEGPSILRIQQVVRGDSAAYFCASSTSGASSYEQYFGPGTRLTVT.

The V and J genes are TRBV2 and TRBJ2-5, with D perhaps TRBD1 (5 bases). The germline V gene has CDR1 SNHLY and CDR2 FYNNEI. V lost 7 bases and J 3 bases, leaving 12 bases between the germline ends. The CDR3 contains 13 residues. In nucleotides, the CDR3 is TGTGCCAGCATGTCGGCAGGGAAAGAGACCCAGTACTTC. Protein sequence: CASMSAGKETQYF.

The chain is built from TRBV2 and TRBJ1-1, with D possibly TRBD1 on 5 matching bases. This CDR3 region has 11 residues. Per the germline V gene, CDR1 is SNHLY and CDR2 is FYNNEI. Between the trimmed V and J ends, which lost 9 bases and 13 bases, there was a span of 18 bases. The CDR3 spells CASPEVRDVFF. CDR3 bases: TGTGCCAGTCCCGAGGTCAGGGATGTTTTCTTT.

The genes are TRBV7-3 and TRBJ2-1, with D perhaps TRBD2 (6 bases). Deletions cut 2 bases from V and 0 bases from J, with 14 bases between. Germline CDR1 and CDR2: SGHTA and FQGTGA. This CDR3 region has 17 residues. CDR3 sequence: CASSLQGLLSSYNEQFF. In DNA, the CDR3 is TGTGCCAGCAGCTTACAGGGACTCCTAAGCTCCTACAATGAGCAGTTCTTC.

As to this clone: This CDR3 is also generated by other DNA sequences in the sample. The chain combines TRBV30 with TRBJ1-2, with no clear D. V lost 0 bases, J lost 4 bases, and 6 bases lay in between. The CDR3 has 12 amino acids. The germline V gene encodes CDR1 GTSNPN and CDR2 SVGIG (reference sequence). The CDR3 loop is CAWSVLGYGYTF. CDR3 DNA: TGTGCCTGGAGTGTACTAGGCTATGGCTACACCTTC.

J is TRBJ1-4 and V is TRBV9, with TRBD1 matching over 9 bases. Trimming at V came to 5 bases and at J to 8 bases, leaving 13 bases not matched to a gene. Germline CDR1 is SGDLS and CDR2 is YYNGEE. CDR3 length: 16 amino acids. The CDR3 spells CASSAATGTGTEKLFF. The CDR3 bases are TGTGCCAGCAGTGCCGCTACCGGGACAGGGACCGAAAAACTGTTTTTT.

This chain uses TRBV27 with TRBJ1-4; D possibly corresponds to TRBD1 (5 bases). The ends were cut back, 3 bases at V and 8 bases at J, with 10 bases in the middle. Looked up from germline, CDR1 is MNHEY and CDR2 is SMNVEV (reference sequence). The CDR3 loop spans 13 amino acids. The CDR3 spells CASSFGASEKLFF. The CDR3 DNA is TGTGCCAGCAGTTTTGGGGCATCGGAAAAACTGTTTTTT.

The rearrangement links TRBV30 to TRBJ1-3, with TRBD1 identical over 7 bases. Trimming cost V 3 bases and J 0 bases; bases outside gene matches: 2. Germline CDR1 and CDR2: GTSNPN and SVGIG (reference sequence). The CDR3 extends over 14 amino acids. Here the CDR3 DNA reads TGTGCCTGGAGATACAGGGGCTCTGGAAACACCATATATTTT. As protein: CAWRYRGSGNTIYF.

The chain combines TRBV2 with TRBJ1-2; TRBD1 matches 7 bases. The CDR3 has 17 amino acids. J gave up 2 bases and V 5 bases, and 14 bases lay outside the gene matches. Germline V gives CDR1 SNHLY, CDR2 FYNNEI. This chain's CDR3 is CASSRSDTGASNYGYTF. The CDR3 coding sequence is TGTGCCAGCAGTCGAAGTGATACAGGGGCGTCAAACTATGGCTACACCTTC.

The CDR3 DNA reads as TGCGCCAGCAGCTTCACGACTAGCGGCCACAATGAGCAGTTCTTC. It codes for CASSFTTSGHNEQFF. J is TRBJ2-1 and V is TRBV5-1, with 9 bases lining up with TRBD2. Germline-derived CDR1 and CDR2 are SGHRS and YFSETQ. This CDR3 comprises 15 residues. V lost 2 bases and J lost 5; bases outside the gene matches: 5.